Below are 30 T cell receptor beta chains sequenced from a single sample in a study of T-cell reconstitution after alpha-beta-depleted transplantation in children. The authors prepared the TCRbeta library with unique molecular identifiers. TCRdb passed the PCR reads through MiXCR, listing each CDR3 protein once. The profile shows under 450,000 distinct CDR3 sequences, about an eighth of them singletons. Sequenced here: PBMCs, sampled from the stem cell graft. These receptors were collected from a human donor who donated a stem cell graft to a child with Fanconi anemia.

V is TRBV5-1 and J is TRBJ1-1, with TRBD1 matching over 8 bases. The CDR3 extends over 15 amino acids. Unmatched junction bases numbered 6, after V lost 4 bases and J lost 1 base. The germline CDR1 and CDR2 sequences are SGHRS and YFSETQ. In DNA, the CDR3 is TGCGCCAGCAGCCTACTGGGACAGGAGAACACTGAAGCTTTCTTT. It encodes CASSLLGQENTEAFF.

This clonotype has just a few counts. J is TRBJ2-3 and V is TRBV29-1, with TRBD1 matching 7 bases. Germline lookup yields CDR1 SQVTM and CDR2 ANQGSEA. This CDR3 contains 13 residues. With V trimmed by 7 bases and J by 2 bases, 6 bases remained unmatched. DNA for the CDR3: TGCAGCGCCCAGGGGGACCTCACAGATACGCAGTATTTT. Its protein product is CSAQGDLTDTQYF.

This clonotype was seen only a few times. The chain joins TRBV6-2 or TRBV6-3 to TRBJ2-1, with D hard to call. The CDR3 contains 12 residues. Germline assignment: CDR1 MNHEY and CDR2 SVGEGT. Trimming stripped 6 bases from V and 7 bases from J, with 10 bases between. The CDR3 protein is CASSRSYNEQFF. In nucleotides, the CDR3 is TGTGCCAGCAGCCGATCTTATAATGAGCAGTTCTTC.

This clonotype came up many times. V gene TRBV5-1 combines with J gene TRBJ1-1; D unresolved. The CDR3 consists of 14 residues. V dropped 1 base and J dropped 3 bases, with 10 bases sitting between them. Germline V gene data show CDR1 as SGHRS and CDR2 as YFSETQ. CDR3 amino acids: CASSLRQAYTEAFF. The CDR3 nucleotides are TGCGCCAGCAGCTTGAGACAAGCCTACACTGAAGCTTTCTTT.

This clonotype was seen a handful of times. The rearrangement joins TRBV30 to TRBJ2-7; possibly TRBD2 for D (6 bases). This CDR3 is 11 amino acids long. V was trimmed by 3 bases and J by 3 bases, leaving 6 bases between them. In germline, CDR1 is GTSNPN, CDR2 SVGIG (reference sequence). The CDR3 region is CAWSGGYEQYF. The CDR3 DNA is TGTGCCTGGAGCGGGGGCTACGAGCAGTACTTC.

This clonotype was found many times. The chain is built from TRBV28 and TRBJ1-1, with D perhaps TRBD1 (5 bases). The CDR3 has 12 residues. V was trimmed by 7 bases and J by 6 bases, leaving 12 bases between them. The germline V gene has CDR1 MDHEN and CDR2 SYDVKM. CDR3 nucleotides: TGTGCCAGCAAAAAAGGGGTCCCTGAAGCTTTCTTT. Translating it yields CASKKGVPEAFF.

This clonotype was seen ten or more times. V gene TRBV11-1 combines with J gene TRBJ2-3; 7 bases fit TRBD1. The CDR3 spans 16 residues. Germline CDR1 is SGHAT and CDR2 is FQDESV (reference sequence). The V segment lost 4 bases and the J segment 5 bases; nucleotides outside the gene matches: 12. CDR3 in amino acids: CASSSSLGQAVDTQYF. The CDR3 coding sequence is TGTGCCAGCAGCTCCTCTCTTGGACAGGCGGTAGATACGCAGTATTTT.

The CDR3 DNA is TGCAGTGCTAGGGGCGGGGCAGAGACCCAGTACTTC. It is translated as CSARGGAETQYF. This chain links TRBV20-1 with TRBJ2-5; maybe TRBD2 (6 bases). V lost 3 bases and J 4 bases, leaving 9 bases between the germline ends. Germline CDR1 and CDR2: DFQATT and SNEGSKA (reference sequence). The CDR3 sequence is 12 residues long.

This clonotype was seen ten or more times. The CDR3 nucleotides are TGTGCCAGCAGCCAAGTATTACAGTCTGGGGCCAACGTCCTGACTTTC. Its translation: CASSQVLQSGANVLTF. The chain has TRBV4-2 and TRBJ2-6; D unclear. The CDR3 is made up of 16 amino acids. CDR1 LGHNA and CDR2 YNFKEQ come from the germline V gene. V lost 1 base and J 1 base, leaving 8 bases between the germline ends.

The sample holds many counts of this clonotype. The rearrangement uses TRBV2 and TRBJ1-1; possibly TRBD1 for D (5 bases). Looked up from germline, CDR1 is SNHLY and CDR2 is FYNNEI. The CDR3 extends over 13 amino acids. The ends were cut back, 7 bases at V and 3 bases at J, with 12 bases in the middle. The CDR3 DNA follows: TGTGCCAGCACCGGGGGACGGTACACTGAAGCTTTCTTT. Residues: CASTGGRYTEAFF.

This chain uses TRBV5-1 with TRBJ2-6; D is ambiguous. The CDR3 is 16 amino acids. Germline values: CDR1 SGHRS, CDR2 YFSETQ. V was pared by 4 bases and J by 0 bases, with 11 bases between. The CDR3 DNA reads TGCGCCAGCAGCGCCGTAGTCCTCTCTGGGGCCAACGTCCTGACTTTC. This sequence encodes CASSAVVLSGANVLTF.

This clonotype was seen ten or more times. The chain uses TRBV10-2 and TRBJ2-7, with TRBD1 matching over 10 bases. The CDR3 has 15 amino acids. Germline V gene data show CDR1 as WSHSY and CDR2 as SAAADI. V shed 7 bases, J shed 3 bases, and the junction held 9 bases outside the gene matches. CDR3 nucleotides: TGCGCCAGCACCGGGTTTCGGGACAGGGGCTACGAGCAGTACTTC. This sequence encodes CASTGFRDRGYEQYF.

This clonotype has a count of ten or more. A single base separates this from a much larger clone, so it may be a read error. The rearrangement joins TRBV20-1 to TRBJ2-5, with TRBD1 matching over 10 bases. The CDR3 totals 17 residues. CDR1 is DFQATT, CDR2 SNEGSKA, per germline (reference sequence). The chain's CDR3 is CSARLQTGGSLTGTQHF. In DNA, the CDR3 is TGCAGTGCTAGGCTCCAGACAGGGGGCTCTTTAACGGGGACCCAGCACTTC.

This clonotype was counted many times. V is TRBV19 and J is TRBJ1-1, with D uncertain. The germline gives CDR1 LNHDA, CDR2 SQIVND (reference sequence). The length of the CDR3 is 15 residues. The germline V and J ends were trimmed by 1 base and 1 base, with 10 bases remaining between them. The CDR3 DNA is TGTGCCAGTAGTATAGCGGGGAGGTCGAACACTGAAGCTTTCTTT. Its translation: CASSIAGRSNTEAFF.

This clonotype was picked up a small number of times. V usage is TRBV30 and J usage is TRBJ2-5; a possible D gene is TRBD2 (6 bases). Germline V gene lookup returns CDR1 GTSNPN and CDR2 SVGIG (reference sequence). CDR3 length: 13 amino acids. V lost 2 bases, J lost 4 bases, and 11 bases lay in between. The DNA for the CDR3 is TGTGCCTGGAGTCCCCTAGCGAGAGAGACCCAGTACTTC. It specifies CAWSPLARETQYF.

This clonotype showed up many times. V and J are TRBV5-1 and TRBJ1-6; D may be TRBD1 (5 bases). Trimming removed 4 bases at V and 1 base at J, with 9 bases between. Looked up from germline, CDR1 is SGHRS and CDR2 is YFSETQ. The CDR3 totals 15 residues. CDR3 coding DNA: TGCGCCAGCAGCGAGCAGGGATCCTATAATTCACCCCTCCACTTT. Translated, it gives CASSEQGSYNSPLHF. The full variable domain, rest sourced from reference TRBV5-1 and TRBJ1-6, is KAGVTQTPRYLIKTRGQQVTLSCSPISGHRSVSWYQQTPGQGLQFLFEYFSETQRNKGNFPGRFSGRQFSNSRSEMNVSTLELGDSALYLCASSEQGSYNSPLHFGNGTRLTVT.

This chain joins TRBV20-1 and TRBJ1-2, with 7 bases fitting TRBD1. Germline assignment: CDR1 DFQATT and CDR2 SNEGSKA (reference sequence). Losses at the gene ends were 0 bases for V and 5 bases for J; bases not matched to a gene: 9. CDR3 size: 15 residues. In DNA form, the CDR3 reads TGCAGTGCTAGAGATCCGAGACAGGGCCGGTATGGCTACACCTTC. Protein: CSARDPRQGRYGYTF.

Only a few counts were recorded for this clonotype. The chain joins TRBV5-1 to TRBJ1-2, with D unclear. V was trimmed by 1 base and J by 4 bases, leaving 14 bases between them. This CDR3 is built from 15 residues. Germline-derived CDR1 and CDR2 are SGHRS and YFSETQ. CDR3 coding DNA: TGCGCCAGCAGCTTGACTGCCAGCTCACCCTATGGCTACACCTTC. This codes for CASSLTASSPYGYTF.

This clonotype was seen a few times. V is TRBV15 and J is TRBJ2-7; D call uncertain. Trimming removed 4 bases at V and 1 base at J, with 11 bases between. Germline V gene data show CDR1 as LNHNV and CDR2 as YYDKDF (reference sequence). CDR3 length equals 14 residues. CDR3 sequence: CATSKLTASYEQYV. The CDR3 DNA reads as TGTGCCACCAGCAAGCTGACCGCGTCCTACGAGCAGTACGTC.

This clonotype was seen at least ten times. This chain joins TRBV27 and TRBJ2-1; D is undetermined. The CDR3 totals 15 residues. Germline-derived CDR1 and CDR2 are MNHEY and SMNVEV (reference sequence). Between the trimmed V and J ends, which lost 4 bases and 5 bases, there was a span of 15 bases. CDR3 in amino acids: CASSSSGPWNNEQFF. CDR3 bases: TGTGCCAGCAGTTCGTCCGGGCCTTGGAACAATGAGCAGTTCTTC.

This clonotype was counted at least ten times. V and J are TRBV20-1 and TRBJ2-5; the match to TRBD1 covers 8 bases. CDR3 length: 13 amino acids. Germline CDR1 is DFQATT and CDR2 is SNEGSKA (reference sequence). The J segment lost 4 bases and the V segment lost 2 bases, leaving 3 bases of the junction unmatched. The CDR3 here is CSARPGTGETQYF. As DNA, the CDR3 is TGCAGTGCTAGACCCGGGACAGGAGAGACCCAGTACTTC.

This clonotype was observed a handful of times. The chain links TRBV7-8 to TRBJ1-5, with D unclear. This CDR3 region has 13 residues. Trimming removed 2 bases at V and 5 bases at J, with 7 bases between. Germline V gives CDR1 SGHVS, CDR2 FQNEAQ. CDR3 residues: CASSLSAYQPQHF. The DNA for the CDR3 is TGTGCCAGCAGCTTAAGCGCTTATCAGCCCCAGCATTTT.

This clonotype was counted only a few times. The CDR3 here is CASSRRRVGSYNEQFF. CDR3 coding DNA: TGTGCCAGCAGCCGGCGGCGGGTAGGGTCCTACAATGAGCAGTTCTTC. The chain has TRBV7-2 and TRBJ2-1; maybe TRBD2 (5 bases). This CDR3 contains 16 residues. CDR1 is SGHTA, CDR2 FQGNSA, per germline. Trimming shortened V by 5 bases and J by 1 base, and 15 bases separated the two germline ends.

This clonotype has a handful of counts. This sequence joins TRBV7-6 and TRBJ1-2; D remains unclear. Germline CDR1 is SGHVS and CDR2 is FNYEAQ. V lost 5 bases and J 4 bases, leaving 11 bases between the germline ends. The CDR3 runs to 13 residues. In nucleotides, the CDR3 is TGTGCCAGCAGCCCCGACGAGTCCTATGGCTACACCTTC. Translation: CASSPDESYGYTF.

This clonotype came up many times. CDR3 nucleotide sequence: TGCAGTGCTAGAGATAGGCAGGGTCCCTACAATGAGCAGTTCTTC. Translating gives CSARDRQGPYNEQFF. J is TRBJ2-1 and V is TRBV20-1, with TRBD1 as a possible D gene (5 bases). V lost 0 bases, J lost 2 bases, and 11 bases lay in between. CDR3 length equals 15 residues. Looked up from germline, CDR1 is DFQATT and CDR2 is SNEGSKA (reference sequence).

The gene calls are TRBV15 and TRBJ2-1; 10 bases fit TRBD1. The junction had 5 bases not matched to a gene; V was cut back by 1 base and J by 5 bases. Germline-derived CDR1 and CDR2 are LNHNV and YYDKDF (reference sequence). The CDR3 has 16 residues. This chain's CDR3 is CATSRVPGQGNNEQFF. The CDR3 nucleotides read TGTGCCACCAGCAGAGTGCCGGGACAGGGGAACAATGAGCAGTTCTTC.

This clonotype was found many times. This rearrangement joins TRBV20-1 to TRBJ1-1; D gene ambiguous. CDR3 length: 11 residues. The germline V and J ends were trimmed by 6 bases and 1 base, with 6 bases remaining between them. CDR1 is DFQATT and CDR2 is SNEGSKA in the germline V gene (reference sequence). The CDR3 DNA reads as TGCAGTGCGCCGGAGAACACTGAAGCTTTCTTT. Translated: CSAPENTEAFF.

Many counts were recorded for this clonotype. V usage is TRBV6-9 and J usage is TRBJ2-1; 8 bases match TRBD1. The germline V gene has CDR1 MNHGY and CDR2 SVAAGI. This CDR3 is 16 amino acids long. J was trimmed by 4 bases and V by 0 bases; bases with no gene match: 5. The CDR3 spells CASSYSTGVVYNEQFF. The DNA of the CDR3 is TGTGCCAGCAGTTATTCGACAGGGGTTGTTTACAATGAGCAGTTCTTC.

This clonotype came up a few times. This sequence joins TRBV4-1 and TRBJ2-1; D is unresolved. CDR1 is MGHRA and CDR2 is YSYEKL in the germline V gene. Trimming left V 0 bases short and J 8 bases short, with 11 bases between. This CDR3 has 14 amino acids. The CDR3 coding sequence is TGCGCCAGCAGCCAAGAAGAGAAGGACCATGAGCAGTTCTTC. As protein: CASSQEEKDHEQFF.

The CDR3 protein is CASSDPGTGSYEQYF. DNA for the CDR3: TGCGCCAGCAGCGACCCCGGGACGGGCTCCTACGAGCAGTACTTC. The chain joins TRBV5-1 to TRBJ2-7; the D gene could be TRBD1 or TRBD2 (5 bases each). Trimming cost V 4 bases and J 0 bases, with 14 bases left between them. The length of the CDR3 is 15 residues. Germline V lookup: CDR1 SGHRS, CDR2 YFSETQ.